Below, one T cell receptor beta chain is given with its context. Sorting defined conventional CD4 T cells as CD4+CD127+. This entry is derived from a study of B cell selection in AIRE deficiency. Sequencing used immunoSEQ multiplex PCR; TCRdb keeps in-frame clones, though not all of them. Of some 25,000 clones listed, about 96% are singletons. Germline-derived CDR1 and CDR2 are SGHRS and YFSETQ. Trimming took 2 bases from V and 2 from J; bases not matched to a gene: 2. The CDR3 runs 15 residues. Material: CD4+CD127+ conventional T cells sorted from PBMCs. The chain uses TRBV5-1 and TRBJ2-3; TRBD2 agrees at 10 bases. The clonotype originates from a human donor in good health. The CDR3 protein is CASSLLAGTTDTQYF. The CDR3 nucleotides are TGCGCCAGCAGCTTACTAGCGGGGACCACAGATACGCAGTATTTT.